This T cell receptor (beta chain) was recovered during a study of identical twins. Study-wide results and limits: Models underestimated how often monozygotic twins shared out-of-frame TCR alpha.

CDR1 is SGHTA, CDR2 FQGNSA, per germline. The ends lost 5 bases at V and 7 bases at J; junction bases unmatched: 9. The CDR3 consists of 14 residues. TCRdb redid the calling of the 5' RACE reads with MiXCR, one entry per CDR3 protein. Of 400,000 to 500,000 distinct CDR3 sequences in the sample, less than 20% are singletons; the top ten hold 10% to 15%. This clonotype has a single count. Its matching antigen is unknown. Material for sequencing was naive T cells sorted from blood. J is TRBJ2-7 and V is TRBV7-2, with 9 bases lining up with TRBD2. The sequence derives from a man in his forties or fifties in good health. The CDR3 loop is CASSPLAGPGEQYF. CDR3 DNA: TGTGCCAGCAGCCCCCTAGCGGGGCCCGGGGAGCAGTACTTC.